One and the same sample provided the 14 T cell receptor beta chains below, sequenced in a study of cytomegalovirus exposure and HLA in healthy donors. Primers for the PCR totalled 60 Vbeta and 13 Jbeta. Clones were read by immunoSEQ multiplex PCR, and TCRdb kept only the in-frame ones, dropping some. The table for this sample gives 40,000 to 50,000 clones. Input material: PBMCs. The receptors derive from a woman aged 40 to 49 in good health and CMV-seronegative.

This chain links TRBV29-1 with TRBJ1-1; D gene ambiguous. The CDR3 length is 13 residues. Germline-derived CDR1 and CDR2 are SQVTM and ANQGSEA. Trimming cost V 0 bases and J 1 base, with 6 bases left between them. The CDR3 DNA reads TGCAGCGTTGAAGAAACAGCGAACACTGAAGCTTTCTTT. This encodes CSVEETANTEAFF.

The rearrangement joins TRBV6-5 to TRBJ1-1, with D perhaps TRBD1 (6 bases). Deletions cut 8 bases from V and 2 bases from J, with 9 bases between. This CDR3 region has 12 residues. CDR1 and CDR2 from the germline V gene are MNHEY and SVGAGI. CDR3 sequence: CASWTANTEAFF. CDR3 nucleotide sequence: TGTGCCAGCTGGACAGCCAACACTGAAGCTTTCTTT.

The chain employs TRBV30 and TRBJ2-2; 7 positions match TRBD1. Germline lookup yields CDR1 GTSNPN and CDR2 SVGIG (reference sequence). Trimming at V came to 3 bases and at J to 6 bases, leaving 7 bases not matched to a gene. CDR3 length: 14 amino acids. In DNA form, the CDR3 reads TGTGCCTGGAGACGGGACAGTTCGGCCGGGGAGCTGTTTTTT. Translating gives CAWRRDSSAGELFF.

This chain links TRBV29-1 with TRBJ2-7; no clear D gene. The germline gives CDR1 SQVTM, CDR2 ANQGSEA. The CDR3 sequence is 12 residues long. Deletions cut 4 bases from V and 3 bases from J, with 10 bases between. The CDR3, as DNA: TGCAGCGTTGTAGTGGGCCTCTACGAGCAGTACTTC. The encoded protein is CSVVVGLYEQYF.

The genes are TRBV9 and TRBJ2-5, with TRBD2 matching 9 bases. J was trimmed by 5 bases and V by 0 bases; bases with no gene match: 5. The CDR3 extends over 15 amino acids. Germline CDR1 and CDR2: SGDLS and YYNGEE. The DNA of the CDR3 is TGTGCCAGCAGCGTAGTGGCGGGAGGGCAGGAGACCCAGTACTTC. Encoded protein: CASSVVAGGQETQYF.

The chain carries TRBV28 and TRBJ1-1; D call uncertain. This CDR3 contains 13 residues. Germline CDR1 is MDHEN and CDR2 is SYDVKM. Between the trimmed V and J ends, which lost 6 bases and 0 bases, there was a span of 8 bases. CDR3 in amino acids: CASRTGLNTEAFF. Here the CDR3 DNA reads TGTGCCAGCAGGACGGGGTTGAACACTGAAGCTTTCTTT. Filled out from reference TRBV28 and TRBJ1-1, the complete variable domain reads DVKVTQSSRYLVKRTGEKVFLECVQDMDHENMFWYRQDPGLGLRLIYFSYDVKMKEKGDIPEGYSVSREKKERFSLILESASTNQTSMYLCASRTGLNTEAFFGQGTRLTVV.

CDR3 coding DNA: TGTGCCAGCAGTTACTCTAGCGGGGTCTCCTACGAGCAGTACTTC. Protein product: CASSYSSGVSYEQYF. The chain recombines TRBV6-5 with TRBJ2-7; 8 bases match TRBD2. The germline CDR1 and CDR2 sequences are MNHEY and SVGAGI. The CDR3 runs to 15 residues. After removal of 0 bases from V and 0 bases from J, the junction contained 1 base not matched to a gene.

As concerns this clone: Because the CDR3's place on the DNA is in doubt, the DNA is left out and the CDR3 is given as listed by TCRdb. The chain has TRBV6-1 and TRBJ2-1; the table's D call TRBD2 went unverified against the DNA. The CDR3 totals 13 residues, both ends included. The germline V gene encodes CDR1 MNHNS and CDR2 SASEGT. CDR3 region: CASSEWARGNSFF.

V is TRBV4-1 and J is TRBJ2-7; the match to TRBD2 covers 7 bases. CDR3 size: 17 residues. The trim removed 4 bases at V and 1 base at J, leaving 13 bases unmatched. Per germline, CDR1 MGHRA and CDR2 YSYEKL. The CDR3 spells CASSPWGLRERSYEQYF. CDR3 nucleotides: TGCGCCAGCAGCCCCTGGGGTTTGCGGGAGAGGTCCTACGAGCAGTACTTC.

CDR3 in DNA: TGTGCCAGCAGTTTAGGGCTAGCGGGATACACCGGGGAGCTGTTTTTT. Translated, it gives CASSLGLAGYTGELFF. This sequence joins TRBV27 and TRBJ2-2, with 9 nucleotides matching TRBD2. Per germline, CDR1 MNHEY and CDR2 SMNVEV (reference sequence). Trimming removed 2 bases from V and 3 bases from J; junction bases left unmatched: 4. This CDR3 has 16 amino acids.

The rearrangement uses TRBV2 and TRBJ1-1; tentative D call: TRBD1 (6 bases). Germline assignment: CDR1 SNHLY and CDR2 FYNNEI. This CDR3 comprises 15 residues. Trimming removed 6 bases at V and 5 bases at J, with 19 bases between. The CDR3 protein is CASSAGQPRGTEAFF. The CDR3 DNA reads TGTGCCAGCAGCGCTGGACAGCCAAGGGGTACTGAAGCTTTCTTT. The variable domain in full, with the rest retrieved from reference TRBV2 and TRBJ1-1, is EPEVTQTPSHQVTQMGQEVILRCVPISNHLYFYWYRQILGQKVEFLVSFYNNEISEKSEIFDDQFSVERPDGSNFTLKIRSTKLEDSAMYFCASSAGQPRGTEAFFGQGTRLTVV.

The DNA of the CDR3 is TGTGCCACCAGCAGAGATCTTACTAGCGGGAGTTACGAGCAGTACTTC. This translates into CATSRDLTSGSYEQYF. The chain links TRBV15 to TRBJ2-7; 11 bases align to TRBD2. CDR3 length: 16 amino acids. Trimming removed 0 bases from V and 4 bases from J; junction bases left unmatched: 5. Germline V gene sequence: CDR1 LNHNV, CDR2 YYDKDF (reference sequence).

This chain joins TRBV5-6 and TRBJ2-4; possibly TRBD1 for D (5 bases). V shed 0 bases and J shed 5 bases, with 15 bases lying between them. The CDR3 has 16 amino acids. Germline CDR1 reads SGHDT; CDR2 reads YYEEEE. The CDR3 spells CASSLGGAVGENIQYF. Here the CDR3 DNA reads TGTGCCAGCAGCTTGGGTGGGGCTGTAGGGGAAAACATTCAGTACTTC.

CDR3 loop: CASSPRLDTGTQYF. The CDR3 DNA sequence: TGTGCCAGCAGCCCTCGACTCGATACAGGGACCCAGTACTTC. The V call is TRBV9, the J call TRBJ2-5; D might be TRBD1 (5 bases). V shed 4 bases and J shed 7 bases, with 17 bases lying between them. Per the germline V gene, CDR1 is SGDLS and CDR2 is YYNGEE. The CDR3 is 14 residues long.